This T cell receptor (beta chain) was observed in a study of T cells in localized non-small cell lung cancer (TCRdb year 2020). With regard to the full study: The study examined T cell repertoires in approximately 240 patients with early-stage NSCLC and compared tumors with uninvolved tumor-adjacent lungs. All 240 or so NSCLC patients in the cohort were treatment-naive and had localized lung tumors that were resected. Of the NSCLC patients, around 130 were male and 107 were female, and the mean age was approximately 66 years. Beyond this particular receptor, the publication reports: Higher blood T cell density associated with longer overall survival, while higher adjacent-lung clonality associated with shorter survival. The highest T cell clonality was observed in uninvolved tumor-adjacent lung, where clonality exceeded that of tumor, suggesting that antigenic responses were more focused in uninvolved tumor-adjacent lung. Because the study design was exploratory, TCR variables were selected using unadjusted p-values without false-discovery rate correction. Because multi-region sequencing of the tumors was not done, intratumor heterogeneity could not be ruled out. A median of approximately 50 of the top 100 tumor clones turned up in the paired uninvolved adjacent lung, and under 30 of those clones also ranked among the top 100 of that same adjacent lung.

TCR beta CDR3 regions were sequenced from DNA using the immunoSEQ Assay. The original pipeline was this. T cell density was computed as TCR beta template counts normalized to usable DNA estimated by amplifying housekeeping genes. Using the preseqR package, richness was estimated by extrapolating to 120,000 templates for tissue samples and 400,000 templates for PBMC samples. Clonality was calculated as one minus Pielou's evenness. To identify tissue-enriched TCRs, differential abundance testing was run on productive amino-acid clonotypes with a minimum total count of 5 and an alpha of 0.1. The Jaccard Index and the Morisita Overlap Index were used to quantify repertoire overlap between compartments. GLIPH grouped TCR beta CDR3s together with public tetramer-defined viral CDR3s, and a viral motif had to include at least three viral sequences and also show V-gene enrichment. Sourced from immuneACCESS, this table was stored by TCRdb with only in-frame sequences that have V and J called. A share of the clones is absent; for the studies checked, an unresolved V gene accounts for under half, and the remainder has no known explanation. For V, J and clone size, that table is used; D and trimming come from the DNA. Here the sample has 30,000 to 50,000 clones; 75% to 85% occur a single time. In total, the top ten clones hold roughly 35% of the sample.

At diagnosis, peripheral blood, uninvolved tumor-adjacent lung and tumor were collected and stored as a combination of fresh-frozen and FFPE material. Blood samples were analyzed as peripheral blood mononuclear cells for TCR repertoire profiling. Details on this clone: The clone's antigen remains unknown. Per-nucleotide qualities are absent, and no much larger clonotype sits a single base away.

CDR3 length: 15 amino acids, cysteine to phenylalanine. Only the CDR3 DNA is retained, 45 bases long and in frame from the first base. V was cut back by 5 bases and J by 7 bases, leaving a gap of 18 bases between them. According to the germline V gene, CDR1 reads KGHSH and CDR2 reads LQKENI. Recombination joined TRBV18 with TRBJ2-1; the D gene cannot be resolved reliably. The receptor was isolated from a woman aged 35-75 years with stage II squamous cell lung carcinoma. This specimen was PBMCs, taken before any cancer treatment. The CDR3: CASSKNTGVGNEQFF. The DNA reads TGTGCCAGCTCAAAGAACACTGGCGTGGGGAATGAGCAGTTCTTC.